The 3 T cell receptor beta chains reported below all come from one sample, sequenced in a study of Tregs in tolerant kidney transplant recipients. TCRdb's copy holds only in-frame clones and misses some; the assay was immunoSEQ multiplex PCR. Here the sample spans about 240,000 clones, approximately 83% being singletons. The source material was CD4+ T cells from blood. The receptors come from a human donor in good health.

This chain links TRBV6-6 with TRBJ2-7; a weak D match, TRBD2 (5 bases). Germline V CDR1 and CDR2: MNHNY, SVGAGI (reference sequence). The CDR3 has 14 residues. Trimming shortened V by 2 bases and J by 12 bases, and 20 bases separated the two germline ends. The DNA for the CDR3 is TGTGCCAGCAGTTACCCCCGGGGTATGAGCACTGCGTACTTC. This translates into CASSYPRGMSTAYF.

This sequence joins TRBV5-1 and TRBJ2-3; the D is unclear. CDR1 and CDR2 from the germline V gene are SGHRS and YFSETQ. The CDR3 runs to 14 residues. V was clipped by 2 bases and J by 2 bases, with 9 bases between them. The CDR3 sequence: CASSFRQLTDTQYF. CDR3 DNA: TGCGCCAGCAGCTTCCGCCAGCTCACAGATACGCAGTATTTT.

This chain uses TRBV7-8 with TRBJ2-2; 7 bases are a match to TRBD1. The CDR3 loop spans 16 amino acids. Germline trimming cut 4 bases from V and 5 bases from J; bases unmatched to any gene: 10. The germline gives CDR1 SGHVS, CDR2 FQNEAQ. Here the CDR3 DNA reads TGTGCCAGCAGCTCCCCACGGGACAGAAGAACCGGGGAGCTGTTTTTT. It is translated as CASSSPRDRRTGELFF. The variable domain in full, with the rest retrieved from reference TRBV7-8 and TRBJ2-2, is GAGVSQSPRYKVAKRGQDVALRCDPISGHVSLFWYQQALGQGPEFLTYFQNEAQLDKSGLPSDRFFAERPEGSVSTLKIQRTQQEDSAVYLCASSSPRDRRTGELFFGEGSRLTVL.